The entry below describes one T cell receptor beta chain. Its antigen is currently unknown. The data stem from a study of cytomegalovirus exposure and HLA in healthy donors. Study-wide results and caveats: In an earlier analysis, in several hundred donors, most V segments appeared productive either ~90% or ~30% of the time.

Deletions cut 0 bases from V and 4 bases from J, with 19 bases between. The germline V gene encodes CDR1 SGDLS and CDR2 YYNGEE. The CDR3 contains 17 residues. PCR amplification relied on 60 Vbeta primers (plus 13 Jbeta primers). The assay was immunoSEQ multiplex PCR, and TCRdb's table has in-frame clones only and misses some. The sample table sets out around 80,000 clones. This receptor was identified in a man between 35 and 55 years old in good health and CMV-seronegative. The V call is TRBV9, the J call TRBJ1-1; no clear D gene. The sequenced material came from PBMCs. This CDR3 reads CASSVGEHDGVRTEAFF. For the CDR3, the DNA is TGTGCCAGCAGCGTAGGGGAGCACGATGGGGTGCGCACTGAAGCTTTCTTT.